What follows describes a single TCR beta chain. Its antigen is undetermined. These data come from a study of shared clonotypes between healthy human individuals. Findings of the study overall: A limitation of the genetic and exposure-history diversity represented arose from few donors.

CD8 cells regarded as naive lacked CD45RO, were positively chosen for CCR7, and omitted terminally differentiated effector memory CD45RA+ cells. An assay was performed, and its level was deep. Generated by immunoSEQ multiplex PCR, the TCRdb table keeps only in-frame clones and is missing some. In the table there are some 2.1 million clones, 85% to 95% of which are singletons. The CDR3 is made up of 15 amino acids. Germline assignment: CDR1 MNHNY and CDR2 SVGAGI (reference sequence). The ends lost 2 bases at V and 4 bases at J; junction bases unmatched: 3. The specimen was naive CD8+ T cells sorted from blood. This receptor was identified in a young man in good health. The gene calls are TRBV6-6 and TRBJ1-5; 9 positions agree with TRBD1. CDR3 in amino acids: CASSYRDRVNQPQHF. Written as DNA, the CDR3 is TGTGCCAGCAGTTACCGGGACAGGGTTAATCAGCCCCAGCATTTT.